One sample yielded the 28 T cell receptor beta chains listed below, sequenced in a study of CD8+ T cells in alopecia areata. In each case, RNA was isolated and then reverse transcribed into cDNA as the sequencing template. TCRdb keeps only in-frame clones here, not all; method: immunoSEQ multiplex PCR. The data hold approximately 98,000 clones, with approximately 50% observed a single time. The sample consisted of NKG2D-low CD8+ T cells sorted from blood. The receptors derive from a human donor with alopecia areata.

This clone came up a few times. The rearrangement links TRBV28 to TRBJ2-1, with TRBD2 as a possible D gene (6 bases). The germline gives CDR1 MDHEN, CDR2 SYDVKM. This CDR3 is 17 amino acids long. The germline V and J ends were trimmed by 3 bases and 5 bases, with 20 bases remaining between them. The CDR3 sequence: CASSFPRGGAGHNEQFF. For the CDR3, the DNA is TGTGCCAGCAGTTTTCCCCGGGGTGGAGCGGGCCACAATGAGCAGTTCTTC.

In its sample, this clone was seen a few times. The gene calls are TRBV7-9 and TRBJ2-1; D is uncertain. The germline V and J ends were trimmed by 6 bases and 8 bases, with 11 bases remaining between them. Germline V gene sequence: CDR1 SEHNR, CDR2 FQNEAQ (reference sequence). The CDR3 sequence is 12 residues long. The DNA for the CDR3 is TGTGCCAGCAGGCATGGAGTCGATGAGCAGTTCTTC. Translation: CASRHGVDEQFF.

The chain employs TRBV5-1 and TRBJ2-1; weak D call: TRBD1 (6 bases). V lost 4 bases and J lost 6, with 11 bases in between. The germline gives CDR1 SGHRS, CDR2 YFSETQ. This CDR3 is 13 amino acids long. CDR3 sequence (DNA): TGCGCCAGCAGCGCTACAGGGTTCAATGAGCAGTTCTTC. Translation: CASSATGFNEQFF. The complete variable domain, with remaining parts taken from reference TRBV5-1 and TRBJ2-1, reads KAGVTQTPRYLIKTRGQQVTLSCSPISGHRSVSWYQQTPGQGLQFLFEYFSETQRNKGNFPGRFSGRQFSNSRSEMNVSTLELGDSALYLCASSATGFNEQFFGPGTRLTVL.

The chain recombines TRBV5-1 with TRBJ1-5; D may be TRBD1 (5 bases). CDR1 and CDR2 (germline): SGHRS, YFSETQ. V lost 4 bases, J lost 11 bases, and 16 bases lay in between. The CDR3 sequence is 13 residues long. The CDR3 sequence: CASSQMRGGAQHF. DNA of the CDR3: TGCGCCAGCAGCCAAATGCGGGGGGGAGCCCAGCATTTT.

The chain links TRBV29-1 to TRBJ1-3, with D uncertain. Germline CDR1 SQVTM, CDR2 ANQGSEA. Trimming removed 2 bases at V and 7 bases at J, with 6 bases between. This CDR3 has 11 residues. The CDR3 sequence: CSVEWGNTIYF. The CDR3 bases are TGCAGCGTTGAATGGGGTAACACCATATATTTT.

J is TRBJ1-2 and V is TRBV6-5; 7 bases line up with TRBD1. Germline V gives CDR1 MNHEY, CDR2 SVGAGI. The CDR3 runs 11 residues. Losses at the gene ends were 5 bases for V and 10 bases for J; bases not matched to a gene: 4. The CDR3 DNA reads TGTGCCAGCAGTACAACAGGGGCCTACACCTTC. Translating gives CASSTTGAYTF.

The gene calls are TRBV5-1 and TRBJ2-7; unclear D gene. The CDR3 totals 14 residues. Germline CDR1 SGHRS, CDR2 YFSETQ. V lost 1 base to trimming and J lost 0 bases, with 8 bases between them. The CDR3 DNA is TGCGCCAGCAGCTTGATCGCCAGCTCCTACGAGCAGTACTTC. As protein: CASSLIASSYEQYF.

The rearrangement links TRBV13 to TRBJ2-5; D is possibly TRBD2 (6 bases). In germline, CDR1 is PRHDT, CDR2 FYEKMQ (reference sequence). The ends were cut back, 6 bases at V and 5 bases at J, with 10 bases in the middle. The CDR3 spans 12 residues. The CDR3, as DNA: TGTGCCAGCAGTAAGGGGAGGGAGACCCAGTACTTC. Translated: CASSKGRETQYF.

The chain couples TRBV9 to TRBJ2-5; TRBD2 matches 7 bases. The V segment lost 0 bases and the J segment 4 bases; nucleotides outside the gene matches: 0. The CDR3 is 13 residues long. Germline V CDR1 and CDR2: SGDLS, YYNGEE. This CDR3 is CASSVAGGETQYF. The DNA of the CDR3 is TGTGCCAGCAGCGTAGCGGGAGGAGAGACCCAGTACTTC.

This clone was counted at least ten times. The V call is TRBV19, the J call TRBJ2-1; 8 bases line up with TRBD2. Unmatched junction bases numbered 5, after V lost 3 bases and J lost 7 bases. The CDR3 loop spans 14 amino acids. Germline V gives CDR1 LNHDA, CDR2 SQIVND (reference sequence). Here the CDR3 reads CASSIGTSGNEQFF. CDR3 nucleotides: TGTGCCAGTAGTATCGGGACTAGTGGTAATGAGCAGTTCTTC.

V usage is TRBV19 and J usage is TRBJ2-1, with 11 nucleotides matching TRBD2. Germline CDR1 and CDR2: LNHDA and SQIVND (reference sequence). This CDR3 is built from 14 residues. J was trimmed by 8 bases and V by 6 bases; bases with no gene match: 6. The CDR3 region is CASSQLAGVDEQFF. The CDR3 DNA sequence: TGTGCCAGTAGCCAACTAGCGGGAGTTGATGAGCAGTTCTTC.

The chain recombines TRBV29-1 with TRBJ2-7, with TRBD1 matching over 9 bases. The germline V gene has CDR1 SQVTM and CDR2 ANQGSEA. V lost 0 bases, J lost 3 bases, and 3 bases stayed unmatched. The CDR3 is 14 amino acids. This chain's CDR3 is CSVEDEGQGYEQYF. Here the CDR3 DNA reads TGCAGCGTTGAAGATGAGGGACAGGGCTACGAGCAGTACTTC.

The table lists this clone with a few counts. The CDR3 DNA follows: TGTGCCAGCAGTTTACTTGGACAGGCCCACGAGCAGTACTTC. Amino acid sequence: CASSLLGQAHEQYF. V usage is TRBV28 and J usage is TRBJ2-7; 7 nucleotides match TRBD1. Germline V CDR1 and CDR2: MDHEN, SYDVKM. CDR3 length: 14 residues. V shed 2 bases and J 5 bases; nucleotides not matched to a gene: 6.

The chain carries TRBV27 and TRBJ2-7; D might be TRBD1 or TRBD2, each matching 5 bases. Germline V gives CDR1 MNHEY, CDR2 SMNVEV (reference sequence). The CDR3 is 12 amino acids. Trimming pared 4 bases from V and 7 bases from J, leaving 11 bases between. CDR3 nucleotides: TGTGCCAGCAGTTCAGGGTCGGGGGAGCAGTACTTC. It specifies CASSSGSGEQYF.

The DNA of the CDR3 is TGTGCCAGCAGTCCGACAGTGAACACTGAAGCTTTCTTT. As protein: CASSPTVNTEAFF. The V call is TRBV27, the J call TRBJ1-1, with D possibly being TRBD1 (5 bases). The V end lost 5 bases, the J end lost 0 bases, and 7 bases lay between the germline ends. This CDR3 region has 13 residues. The V gene's germline CDR1 is MNHEY and CDR2 SMNVEV (reference sequence).

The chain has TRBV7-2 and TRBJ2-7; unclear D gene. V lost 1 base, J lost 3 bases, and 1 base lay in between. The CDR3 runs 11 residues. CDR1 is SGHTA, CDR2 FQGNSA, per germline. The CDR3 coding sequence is TGTGCCAGCAGCTTAGACTACGAGCAGTACTTC. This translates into CASSLDYEQYF.

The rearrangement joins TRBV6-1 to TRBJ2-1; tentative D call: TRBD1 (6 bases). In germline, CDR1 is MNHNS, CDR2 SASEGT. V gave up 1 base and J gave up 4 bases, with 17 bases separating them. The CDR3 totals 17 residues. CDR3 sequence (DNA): TGTGCCAGCAGTGAAGGCCAAGGGGCAGGGGAATACAATGAGCAGTTCTTC. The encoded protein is CASSEGQGAGEYNEQFF.

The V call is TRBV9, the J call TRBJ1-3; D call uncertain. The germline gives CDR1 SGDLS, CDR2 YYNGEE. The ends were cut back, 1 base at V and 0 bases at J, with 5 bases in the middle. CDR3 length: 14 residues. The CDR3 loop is CASSVRSSGNTIYF. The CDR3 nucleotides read TGTGCCAGCAGCGTACGGAGCTCTGGAAACACCATATATTTT.

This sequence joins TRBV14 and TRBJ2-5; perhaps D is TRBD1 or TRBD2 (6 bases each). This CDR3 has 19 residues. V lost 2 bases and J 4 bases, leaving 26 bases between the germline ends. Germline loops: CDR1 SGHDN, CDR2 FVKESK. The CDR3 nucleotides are TGTGCCAGCAGCCAATTTTCCCTAGGACAGACTGTCGGGGGAGAGACCCAGTACTTC. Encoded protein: CASSQFSLGQTVGGETQYF.

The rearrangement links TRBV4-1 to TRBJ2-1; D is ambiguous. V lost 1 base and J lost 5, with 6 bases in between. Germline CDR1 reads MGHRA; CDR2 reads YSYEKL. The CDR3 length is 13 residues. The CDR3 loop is CASSQVHDNEQFF. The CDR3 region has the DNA TGCGCCAGCAGCCAAGTGCACGACAATGAGCAGTTCTTC.

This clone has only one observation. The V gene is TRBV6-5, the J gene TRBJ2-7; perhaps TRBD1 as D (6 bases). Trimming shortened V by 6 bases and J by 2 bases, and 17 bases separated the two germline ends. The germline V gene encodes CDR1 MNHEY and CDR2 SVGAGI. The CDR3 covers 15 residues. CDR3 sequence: CASSFRQDGPYEQYF. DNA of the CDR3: TGTGCCAGCAGCTTCCGACAGGACGGACCCTACGAGCAGTACTTC.

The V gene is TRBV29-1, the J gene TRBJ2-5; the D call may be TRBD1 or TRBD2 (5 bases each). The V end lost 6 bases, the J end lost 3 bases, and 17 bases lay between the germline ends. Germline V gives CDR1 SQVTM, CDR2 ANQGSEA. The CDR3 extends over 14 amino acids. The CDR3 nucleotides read TGCAGCGTAGGACAACTTGAGAGGGAAGAGACCCAGTACTTC. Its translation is CSVGQLEREETQYF.

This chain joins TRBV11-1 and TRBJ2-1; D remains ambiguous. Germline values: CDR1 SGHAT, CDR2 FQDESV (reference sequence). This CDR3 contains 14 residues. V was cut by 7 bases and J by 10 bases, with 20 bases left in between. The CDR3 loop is CASISHSLSSEQFF. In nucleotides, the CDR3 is TGTGCCAGCATCAGTCACAGCCTATCGTCGGAGCAGTTCTTC.

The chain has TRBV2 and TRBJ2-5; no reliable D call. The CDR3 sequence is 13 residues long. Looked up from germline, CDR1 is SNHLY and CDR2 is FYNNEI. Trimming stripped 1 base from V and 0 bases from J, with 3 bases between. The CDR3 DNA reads TGTGCCAGCAGTGAAGGGGACCAAGAGACCCAGTACTTC. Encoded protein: CASSEGDQETQYF.

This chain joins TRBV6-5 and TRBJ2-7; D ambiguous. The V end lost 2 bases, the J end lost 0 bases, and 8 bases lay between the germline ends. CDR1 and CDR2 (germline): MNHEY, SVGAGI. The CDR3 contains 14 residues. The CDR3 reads CASSYARSSYEQYF. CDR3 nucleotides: TGTGCCAGCAGTTACGCCCGGTCCTCCTACGAGCAGTACTTC.

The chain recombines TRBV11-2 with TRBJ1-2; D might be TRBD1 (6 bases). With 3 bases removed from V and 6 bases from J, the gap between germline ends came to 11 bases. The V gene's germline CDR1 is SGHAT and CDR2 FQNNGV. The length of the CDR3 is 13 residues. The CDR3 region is CASSFGGGDGYTF. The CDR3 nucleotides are TGTGCCAGCAGCTTCGGGGGCGGTGATGGCTACACCTTC. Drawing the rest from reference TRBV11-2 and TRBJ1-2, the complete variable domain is EAGVAQSPRYKIIEKRQSVAFWCNPISGHATLYWYQQILGQGPKLLIQFQNNGVVDDSQLPKDRFSAERLKGVDSTLKIQPAKLEDSAVYLCASSFGGGDGYTFGSGTRLTVV.

The CDR3 nucleotides read TGTGCCAGCAGCGTAGGTTTCAGCACAGATACGCAGTATTTT. Translation gives CASSVGFSTDTQYF. The rearrangement links TRBV9 to TRBJ2-3; no reliable D call. V was cut by 0 bases and J by 0 bases, with 5 bases left in between. The germline V gene encodes CDR1 SGDLS and CDR2 YYNGEE. The CDR3 consists of 14 residues.

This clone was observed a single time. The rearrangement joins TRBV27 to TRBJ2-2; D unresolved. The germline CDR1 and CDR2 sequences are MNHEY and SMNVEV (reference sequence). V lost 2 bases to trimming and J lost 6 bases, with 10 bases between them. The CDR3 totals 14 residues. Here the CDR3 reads CASSLSSVAGELFF. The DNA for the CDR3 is TGTGCCAGCAGTTTAAGTAGTGTGGCCGGGGAGCTGTTTTTT.